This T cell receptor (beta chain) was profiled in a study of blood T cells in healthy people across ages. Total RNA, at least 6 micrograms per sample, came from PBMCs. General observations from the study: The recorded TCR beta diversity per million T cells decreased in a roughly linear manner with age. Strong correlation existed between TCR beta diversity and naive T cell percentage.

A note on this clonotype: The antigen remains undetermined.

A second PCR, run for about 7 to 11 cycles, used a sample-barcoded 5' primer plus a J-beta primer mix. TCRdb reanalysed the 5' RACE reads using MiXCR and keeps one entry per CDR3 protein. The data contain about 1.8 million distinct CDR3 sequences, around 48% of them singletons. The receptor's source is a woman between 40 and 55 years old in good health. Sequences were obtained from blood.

CDR3 in amino acids: CASSQVRGIHNEQYF. As DNA, the CDR3 is TGTGCCAGCAGCCAAGTCCGTGGGATCCACAATGAGCAGTACTTC. This chain joins TRBV14 and TRBJ2-7; D is unresolved. Trimming removed 1 base from V and 7 bases from J, with 17 bases in between. CDR1 SGHDN and CDR2 FVKESK come from the germline V gene. This CDR3 spans 15 amino acids.